The clone carrying this T cell receptor (beta chain) was observed a few times. Germline CDR1 reads SGHKS; CDR2 reads YYEKEE (reference sequence). Trimming removed 0 bases from V and 0 bases from J, with 10 bases in between. The CDR3 sequence is 15 residues long. The data were obtained in a study of healthy donors' naive CD4 and CD8 T cells. Each TCR library used 450 to 600 ng of total RNA and a linear amplification protocol. TCRdb processed the reads anew with MiXCR; each CDR3 protein has one entry. The sample has some 190,000 distinct CDR3 sequences, 65% to 75% seen once. Material for sequencing was naive CD4+ and CD8+ T cells sorted from blood, pooled from several donors. The V and J genes are TRBV5-5 and TRBJ2-7, with D maybe TRBD1 (5 bases). The TCR originated in a pool of human donors in good health; the sample pools cells from several healthy donors. CDR3: CASSLDMTVSYEQYF. CDR3 DNA sequence: TGTGCCAGCAGCTTGGACATGACAGTCTCCTACGAGCAGTACTTC.